This TCR beta chain was sequenced for a study of T cell responses to AZD1222 COVID-19 vaccine. Here immunoSEQ multiplex PCR was the method, and the copy in TCRdb shows in-frame clones only, minus some. The repertoire includes 200,000 or so clones, about 87% of them detected once, and less than 3% sits in the top ten. Remarks on this clone: Its matching antigen is unknown.

Study observations and caveats: Every sample of the repertoires postdated the peak T cell response. Dominant CD4 TCR responses targeted spike regions 160-218 and 743-854. Baseline seropositives among AZD1222 recipients totaled only five or six. Donors were mostly white British, more females; clonal diversity possibly underestimated.

The germline V gene encodes CDR1 MNHNS and CDR2 SASEGT. This CDR3 spans 16 amino acids. The trim removed 6 bases at V and 2 bases at J, leaving 8 bases unmatched. This clonotype was sampled from an adult in good health. The starting material was peripheral blood, obtained on day 0 of MenACWY control vaccination. The chain has TRBV6-1 and TRBJ1-5, with TRBD1 matching over 9 bases. The CDR3 nucleotides read TGTGCCAGCAGGGAACAGGGGGCGCGTGGCAATCAGCCCCAGCATTTT. It encodes CASREQGARGNQPQHF.